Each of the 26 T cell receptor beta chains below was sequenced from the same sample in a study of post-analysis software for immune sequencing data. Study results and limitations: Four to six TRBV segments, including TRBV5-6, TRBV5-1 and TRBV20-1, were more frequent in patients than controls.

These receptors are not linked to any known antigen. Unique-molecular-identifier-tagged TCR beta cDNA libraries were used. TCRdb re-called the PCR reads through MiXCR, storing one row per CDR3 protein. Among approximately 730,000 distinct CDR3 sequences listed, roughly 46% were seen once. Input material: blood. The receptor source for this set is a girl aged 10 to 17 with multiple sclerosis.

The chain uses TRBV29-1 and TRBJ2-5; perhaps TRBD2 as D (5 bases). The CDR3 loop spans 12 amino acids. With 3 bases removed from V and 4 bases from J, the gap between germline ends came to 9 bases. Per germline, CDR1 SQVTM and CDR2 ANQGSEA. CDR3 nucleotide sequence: TGCAGCGTTGAGGAGGCTGGAGAGACCCAGTACTTC. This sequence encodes CSVEEAGETQYF.

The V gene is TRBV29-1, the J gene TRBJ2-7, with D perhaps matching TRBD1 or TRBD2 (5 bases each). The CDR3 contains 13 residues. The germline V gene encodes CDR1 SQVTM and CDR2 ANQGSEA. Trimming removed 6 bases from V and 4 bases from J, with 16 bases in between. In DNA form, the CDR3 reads TGCAGCGTCCGACCCGGGGCCGAATACGAGCAGTACTTC. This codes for CSVRPGAEYEQYF.

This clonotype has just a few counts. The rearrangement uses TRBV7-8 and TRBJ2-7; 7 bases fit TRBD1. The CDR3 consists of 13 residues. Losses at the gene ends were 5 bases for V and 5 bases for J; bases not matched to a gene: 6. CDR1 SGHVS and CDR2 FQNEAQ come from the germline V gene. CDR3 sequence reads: CASSRTGVHEQYF. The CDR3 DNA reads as TGTGCCAGCAGCCGAACAGGGGTCCACGAGCAGTACTTC.

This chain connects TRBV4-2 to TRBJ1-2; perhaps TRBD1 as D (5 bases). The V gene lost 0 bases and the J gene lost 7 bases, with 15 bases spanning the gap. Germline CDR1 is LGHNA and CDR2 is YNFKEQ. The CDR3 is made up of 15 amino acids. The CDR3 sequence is CASSQDRGSGRGYTF. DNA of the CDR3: TGTGCCAGCAGCCAAGATCGGGGCAGCGGTCGTGGCTACACCTTC.

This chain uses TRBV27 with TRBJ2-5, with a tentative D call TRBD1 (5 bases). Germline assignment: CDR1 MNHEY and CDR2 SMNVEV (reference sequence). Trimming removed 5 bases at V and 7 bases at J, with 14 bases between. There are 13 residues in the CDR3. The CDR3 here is CASSLGPTRTQYF. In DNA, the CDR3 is TGTGCCAGCAGTCTGGGGCCAACGAGGACCCAGTACTTC.

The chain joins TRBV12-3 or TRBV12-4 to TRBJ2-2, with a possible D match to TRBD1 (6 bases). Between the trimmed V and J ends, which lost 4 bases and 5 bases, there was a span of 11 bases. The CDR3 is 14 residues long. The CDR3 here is CASSSQQGTGELFF. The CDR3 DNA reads TGTGCCAGCAGTTCCCAACAGGGTACCGGGGAGCTGTTTTTT.

The CDR3 is CASSWNSGSNEQFF. The CDR3 DNA is TGTGCCAGCAGTTGGAATAGCGGGAGCAATGAGCAGTTCTTC. The V and J genes are TRBV7-2 and TRBJ2-1; 9 bases match TRBD2. J gave up 6 bases and V 6 bases, and 6 bases lay outside the gene matches. Germline V gene data show CDR1 as SGHTA and CDR2 as FQGNSA. The CDR3 extends over 14 amino acids.

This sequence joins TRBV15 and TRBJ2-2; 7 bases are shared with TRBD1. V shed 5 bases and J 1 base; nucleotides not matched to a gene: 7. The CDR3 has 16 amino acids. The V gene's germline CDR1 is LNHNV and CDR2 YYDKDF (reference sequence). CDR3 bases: TGTGCCACCAGCGGCCGACAGGGCCTGAACACCGGGGAGCTGTTTTTT. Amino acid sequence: CATSGRQGLNTGELFF. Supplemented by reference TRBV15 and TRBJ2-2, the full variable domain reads DAMVIQNPRYQVTQFGKPVTLSCSQTLNHNVMYWYQQKSSQAPKLLFHYYDKDFNNEADTPDNFQSRRPNTSFCFLDIRSPGLGDTAMYLCATSGRQGLNTGELFFGEGSRLTVL.

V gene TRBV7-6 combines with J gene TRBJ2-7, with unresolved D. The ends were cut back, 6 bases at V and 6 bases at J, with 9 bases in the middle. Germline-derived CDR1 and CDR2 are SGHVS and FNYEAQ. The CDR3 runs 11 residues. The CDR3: CASRYGAEQYF. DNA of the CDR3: TGTGCCAGCAGGTATGGCGCCGAGCAGTACTTC.

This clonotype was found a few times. The CDR3 protein is CSVEMGGYYNEQFF. The CDR3 DNA reads TGCAGCGTTGAAATGGGAGGTTACTACAATGAGCAGTTCTTC. The chain recombines TRBV29-1 with TRBJ2-1; D is possibly TRBD2 (6 bases). V was clipped by 2 bases and J by 3 bases, with 11 bases between them. Germline CDR1 reads SQVTM; CDR2 reads ANQGSEA. CDR3 size: 14 residues.

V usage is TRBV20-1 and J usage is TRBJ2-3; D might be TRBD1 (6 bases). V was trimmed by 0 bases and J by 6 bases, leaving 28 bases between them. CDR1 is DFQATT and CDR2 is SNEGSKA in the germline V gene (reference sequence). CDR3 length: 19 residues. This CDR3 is CSARDHRQGLRERRDTQYF. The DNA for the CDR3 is TGCAGTGCTAGAGATCACCGTCAGGGGCTCAGGGAGCGCCGGGATACGCAGTATTTT.

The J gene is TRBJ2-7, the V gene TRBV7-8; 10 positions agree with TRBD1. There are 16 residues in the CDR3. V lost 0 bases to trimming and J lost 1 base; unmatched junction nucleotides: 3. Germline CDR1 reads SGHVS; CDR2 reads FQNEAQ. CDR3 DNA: TGTGCCAGCAGCTTAGCGCAGGGACAGGGGTCCTACGAGCAGTACTTC. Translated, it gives CASSLAQGQGSYEQYF.

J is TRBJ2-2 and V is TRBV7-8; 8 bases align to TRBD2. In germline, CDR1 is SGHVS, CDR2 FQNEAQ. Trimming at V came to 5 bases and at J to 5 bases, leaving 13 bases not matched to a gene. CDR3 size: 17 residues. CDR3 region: CASSKWEAGGGTGELFF. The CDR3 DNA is TGTGCCAGCAGCAAATGGGAGGCGGGAGGTGGAACCGGGGAGCTGTTTTTT.

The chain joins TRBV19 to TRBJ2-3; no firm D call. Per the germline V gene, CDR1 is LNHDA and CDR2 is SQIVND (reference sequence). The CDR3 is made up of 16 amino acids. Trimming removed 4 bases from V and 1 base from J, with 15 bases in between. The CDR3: CASSNPAGGGTDTQYF. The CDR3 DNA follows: TGTGCCAGTAGTAACCCGGCAGGTGGGGGCACAGATACGCAGTATTTT.

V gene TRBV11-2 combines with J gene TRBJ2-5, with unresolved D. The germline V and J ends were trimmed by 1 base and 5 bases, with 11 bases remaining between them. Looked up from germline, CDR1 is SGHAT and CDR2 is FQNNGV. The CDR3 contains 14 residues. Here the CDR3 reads CASSLAPGIETQYF. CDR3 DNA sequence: TGTGCCAGCAGCTTAGCACCGGGTATCGAGACCCAGTACTTC. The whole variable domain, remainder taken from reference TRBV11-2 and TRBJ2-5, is EAGVAQSPRYKIIEKRQSVAFWCNPISGHATLYWYQQILGQGPKLLIQFQNNGVVDDSQLPKDRFSAERLKGVDSTLKIQPAKLEDSAVYLCASSLAPGIETQYFGPGTRLLVL.

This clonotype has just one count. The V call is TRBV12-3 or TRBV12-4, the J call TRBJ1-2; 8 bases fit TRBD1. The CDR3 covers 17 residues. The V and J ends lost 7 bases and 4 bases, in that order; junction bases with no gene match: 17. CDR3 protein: CASTGTGQEGFGYGYTF. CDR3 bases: TGTGCCAGCACCGGGACAGGACAGGAGGGGTTCGGCTATGGCTACACCTTC.

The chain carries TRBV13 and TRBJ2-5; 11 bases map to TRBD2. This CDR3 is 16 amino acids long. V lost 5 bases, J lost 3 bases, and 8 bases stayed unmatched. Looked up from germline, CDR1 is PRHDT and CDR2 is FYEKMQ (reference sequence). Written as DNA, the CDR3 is TGTGCCAGCAGCCAAGGGACTAGCGGAACTGAAGAGACCCAGTACTTC. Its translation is CASSQGTSGTEETQYF.

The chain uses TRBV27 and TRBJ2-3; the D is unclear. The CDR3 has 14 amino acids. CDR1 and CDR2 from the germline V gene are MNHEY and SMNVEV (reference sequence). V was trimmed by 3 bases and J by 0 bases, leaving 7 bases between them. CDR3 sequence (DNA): TGTGCCAGCAGTTTGTTTGGGAGCACAGATACGCAGTATTTT. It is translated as CASSLFGSTDTQYF.

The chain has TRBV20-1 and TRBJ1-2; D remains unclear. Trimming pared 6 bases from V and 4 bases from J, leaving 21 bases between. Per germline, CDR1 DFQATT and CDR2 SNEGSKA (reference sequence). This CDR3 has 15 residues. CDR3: CSAPVQRDQVYGYTF. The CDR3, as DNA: TGCAGTGCCCCCGTGCAGAGAGACCAGGTCTATGGCTACACCTTC.

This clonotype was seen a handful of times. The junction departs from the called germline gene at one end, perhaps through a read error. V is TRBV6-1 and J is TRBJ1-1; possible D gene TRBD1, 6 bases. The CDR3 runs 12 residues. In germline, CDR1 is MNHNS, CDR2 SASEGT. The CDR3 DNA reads TGTACCAGCAGCGGAGGGACAATTGCAGCTTTCTTT. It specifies CTSSGGTIAAFF.

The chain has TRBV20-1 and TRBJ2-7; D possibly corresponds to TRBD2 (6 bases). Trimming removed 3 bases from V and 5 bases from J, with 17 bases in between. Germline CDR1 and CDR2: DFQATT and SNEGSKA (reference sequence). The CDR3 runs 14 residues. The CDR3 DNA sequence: TGCAGTGCTAGCGCTCGGCTAGCGATTCACGAGCAGTACTTC. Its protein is CSASARLAIHEQYF.

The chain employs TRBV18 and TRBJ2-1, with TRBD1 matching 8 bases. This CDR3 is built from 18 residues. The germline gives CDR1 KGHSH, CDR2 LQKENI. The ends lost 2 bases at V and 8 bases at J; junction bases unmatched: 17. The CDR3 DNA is TGTGCCAGCTCACCATATACAATTCAGGGGGCGTCTATCCATGAGCAGTTCTTC. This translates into CASSPYTIQGASIHEQFF.

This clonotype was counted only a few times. This chain's CDR3 is CATSDLNDFSTQFF. The CDR3 DNA reads as TGTGCCACCAGTGATTTGAACGACTTCTCGACCCAGTTCTTC. The rearrangement links TRBV24-1 to TRBJ2-1; D is unclear. V lost 0 bases and J 13 bases, leaving 15 bases between the germline ends. Germline assignment: CDR1 KGHDR and CDR2 SFDVKD. The CDR3 covers 14 residues.

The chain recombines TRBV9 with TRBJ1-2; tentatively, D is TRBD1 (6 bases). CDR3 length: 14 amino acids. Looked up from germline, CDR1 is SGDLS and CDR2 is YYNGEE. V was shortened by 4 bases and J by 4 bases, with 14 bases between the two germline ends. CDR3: CASSPGQSSYGYTF. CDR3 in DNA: TGTGCCAGCAGCCCAGGACAGTCCAGCTATGGCTACACCTTC.

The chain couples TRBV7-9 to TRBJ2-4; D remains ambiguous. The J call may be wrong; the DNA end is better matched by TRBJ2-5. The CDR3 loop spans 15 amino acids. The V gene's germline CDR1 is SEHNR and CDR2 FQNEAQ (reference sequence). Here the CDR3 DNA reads TGTGCCAGCAGCTTCCCCTCGGTCAGGCAGGAGACCCAGTACTTC. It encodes CASSFPSVRQETQYF.

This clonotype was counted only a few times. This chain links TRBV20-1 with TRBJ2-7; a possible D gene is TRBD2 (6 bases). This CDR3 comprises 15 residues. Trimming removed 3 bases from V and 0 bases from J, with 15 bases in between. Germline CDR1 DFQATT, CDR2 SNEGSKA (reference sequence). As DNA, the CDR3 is TGCAGTGCTAGCCCGACACCGGACTACTCCTACGAGCAGTACTTC. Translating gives CSASPTPDYSYEQYF.